Below, 11 T cell receptor beta chains from the same sample are listed, as sequenced in a study of post-analysis software for immune sequencing data. Whole-study results and caveats: Four or five TRBV segments, TRBV5-6, TRBV5-1 and TRBV20-1 among them, were found more frequent in patients than controls.

TCR beta cDNA libraries included unique molecular identifiers. MiXCR was run by TCRdb on the PCR reads, yielding one entry per CDR3 protein. This sample has 820,000 or so distinct CDR3 sequences, with under 70% found just once. No cognate antigen is known for these TCRs. The sequencing sample was made of blood. The receptors shown here come from a girl aged 5 to 17 with multiple sclerosis.

The rearrangement links TRBV3-1 to TRBJ2-7, with 8 bases aligning to TRBD2. The CDR3 runs 14 residues. Trimming took 4 bases from V and 2 from J; bases not matched to a gene: 4. Germline V CDR1 and CDR2: LGHDT, YNNKEL (reference sequence). CDR3 region: CASSPGLVAYEQYF. The CDR3 nucleotides read TGTGCCAGCAGCCCGGGACTAGTCGCCTACGAGCAGTACTTC.

The rearrangement joins TRBV29-1 to TRBJ2-3; possibly TRBD2 for D (7 bases). The V and J ends lost 8 bases and 1 base respectively, with 16 bases between them. The CDR3 length is 14 residues. From germline, CDR1 is SQVTM and CDR2 ANQGSEA. The CDR3 here is CSRWGGEGTDTQYF. The CDR3, as DNA: TGCAGCCGTTGGGGGGGCGAAGGCACAGATACGCAGTATTTT.

A few counts support this clonotype. The CDR3 nucleotides read TGCGCCAGCAGCTTCAACCTCCACGAGCAGTACTTC. Protein sequence: CASSFNLHEQYF. The V gene is TRBV5-1, the J gene TRBJ2-7, with no clear D. The V end was cut by 2 bases, the J end by 5 bases, with 8 bases between. Per germline, CDR1 SGHRS and CDR2 YFSETQ. CDR3 length equals 12 residues.

This chain joins TRBV29-1 and TRBJ2-7; D not certain. V lost 7 bases to trimming and J lost 3 bases, with 13 bases between them. The CDR3 totals 12 residues. In germline, CDR1 is SQVTM, CDR2 ANQGSEA. The CDR3 DNA sequence: TGCAGCGCGCAGGTAACTAACTACGAGCAGTACTTC. Amino acid sequence: CSAQVTNYEQYF.

The V gene is TRBV29-1, the J gene TRBJ2-7; unclear D gene. CDR3 size: 13 residues. Germline loops: CDR1 SQVTM, CDR2 ANQGSEA. V dropped 2 bases and J dropped 0 bases, with 8 bases sitting between them. The CDR3 DNA follows: TGCAGCGTTGAATCTGGGAACTCCTACGAGCAGTACTTC. Translating it yields CSVESGNSYEQYF.

The chain links TRBV9 to TRBJ2-1; 8 nucleotides line up with TRBD2. Looked up from germline, CDR1 is SGDLS and CDR2 is YYNGEE. Trimming at V came to 0 bases and at J to 6 bases, leaving 2 bases not matched to a gene. The CDR3 is 14 amino acids. CDR3 protein: CASSVDAGGNEQFF. The CDR3 DNA reads as TGTGCCAGCAGCGTAGATGCGGGAGGCAATGAGCAGTTCTTC.

The chain links TRBV27 to TRBJ1-1, with D hard to call. V was pared by 3 bases and J by 3 bases, with 8 bases between. Germline V gene lookup returns CDR1 MNHEY and CDR2 SMNVEV (reference sequence). The CDR3 extends over 13 amino acids. Written as DNA, the CDR3 is TGTGCCAGCAGTTTCCATGGTGACACTGAAGCTTTCTTT. Translated: CASSFHGDTEAFF.

The chain recombines TRBV12-3 or TRBV12-4 with TRBJ2-7; D not certain. The germline V and J ends were trimmed by 1 base and 2 bases, with 9 bases remaining between them. The CDR3 spans 14 residues. The CDR3 loop is CASSLGGPTYEQYF. In nucleotides, the CDR3 is TGTGCCAGCAGTTTAGGCGGACCTACCTACGAGCAGTACTTC.

V usage is TRBV12-3 or TRBV12-4 and J usage is TRBJ1-2; D remains ambiguous. This CDR3 contains 14 residues. The V end lost 5 bases, the J end lost 8 bases, and 18 bases lay between the germline ends. Here the CDR3 DNA reads TGTGCCAGCAGTGTCCTCGCGGGAGGTGTAGGCTACACCTTC. Its translation is CASSVLAGGVGYTF.

This clonotype occurred a few times. The V and J genes are TRBV20-1 and TRBJ2-3; TRBD2 matches at 14 bases. The V and J ends lost 4 bases and 4 bases, in that order; junction bases with no gene match: 4. CDR1 DFQATT and CDR2 SNEGSKA come from the germline V gene (reference sequence). The CDR3 sequence is 15 residues long. The CDR3 loop reads CSATGLAGVADTQYF. Written as DNA, the CDR3 is TGCAGTGCTACGGGACTAGCGGGAGTAGCAGATACGCAGTATTTT.

On this clonotype: One end of the junction varies from germline; a read error may be responsible. The CDR3 spells CASSPREGTGELFF. The CDR3 nucleotides read TGTGCTAGCAGCCCCAGGGAAGGGACCGGGGAGCTGTTTTTT. This rearrangement joins TRBV7-7 to TRBJ2-2; weak D call: TRBD1 (5 bases). Germline CDR1 SSHAT, CDR2 FNYEAQ (reference sequence). The CDR3 spans 14 residues.